The source of this T cell receptor (beta chain) is a study of PD-L1 blockade in urothelial cancer (dated by TCRdb to 2015 to 2018). Background on the whole study: All patients started therapy in about 2014 and received atezolizumab 1,200 mg intravenously every 3 weeks. About 90% of the roughly 29 patients were identified as males with urothelial cancer of bladder origin, and a prior smoking history was reported by 18 of 29 patients. Blood samples gave a median of about 130,000 T cells and tens of thousands of unique TCRs, with a median clonality of approximately 0.08. TCR sequencing covered pretreatment tumor samples and matched, serially collected peripheral blood taken before and after atezolizumab treatment. Somatic, immune and clinical correlates of response to PD-L1 blockade with atezolizumab in urothelial cancer were the focus of an exploratory multi-omic analysis. Pretreatment blood TCR-seq was available for twenty-nine patients, at least one posttreatment blood collection was obtained for around 24 patients, and tumor TCR-seq was available for around 24 patients. Blood samples were analyzed 3 weeks after the start of treatment (second dose) and 6 weeks after the start of treatment. Patients had an ECOG performance status of 0 or 1 and had received between 0 and 3 prior chemotherapy regimens. In the same patients, pretreatment tumors underwent whole exome sequencing and RNA sequencing in addition to TCR sequencing. Durable clinical benefit meant progression-free survival longer than 6 months, and TCR features were also tested against progression-free and overall survival. Some ten patients reached durable clinical benefit, while 20 patients did not.

Counted from cysteine to phenylalanine, this CDR3 has 14 amino acids. The sequence is cut down to CDR3 DNA, 42 bases in frame from base 1. V lost 4 bases and J lost 7 bases, and the count of bases not matched to a germline gene is 5. Reading the germline V gene (reference sequence) gives CDR1 MNHEY and CDR2 SMNVEV. With respect to this clone: What this receptor recognizes is not known. Per-base qualities were not stored, and no clone one base away is much larger.

Synthetic TCR analog templates were spiked into each PCR so that absolute template abundance could be estimated from read counts. TCRbeta CDR3 regions were amplified from genomic DNA with bias-controlled V and J gene primers using the immunoSEQ assay. Sequencing of rearranged TCRbeta segments was done at approximately 20X coverage. Per the authors' processing: Sequencing errors were corrected by clustering and CDR3s were annotated against IMGT to assign V, D and J genes. Downstream analyses used only productive TCRbeta rearrangements and left out out-of-frame or stop-codon sequences. Clonality was computed as one minus Shannon entropy normalized by the log of the number of unique productive sequences. Clones differing between time points or between blood and tumor were identified by Fisher's exact test with Benjamini-Hochberg correction at adjusted p below 0.01. TCRdb obtained this table from immuneACCESS and retained in-frame rearrangements with V and J assigned. These tables miss some clones; where compared with another copy, unresolved V genes account for less than half of the shortfall, and the remainder is unexplained. V and J calls and clone size follow that table, whereas D and trimming were derived from the DNA. This sample holds roughly 49,000 clones; just over 85% were observed only once. The top ten clonotypes cover around 20% of the sample.

Results the study describes overall, beyond this receptor: Small sample size (n of about 30) and many exploratory analyses mean the results are intended to be hypothesis-generating. Improved progression-free and overall survival was associated with having pretreatment peripheral blood TCR clonality below the median. Greater expansion of tumor-associated TCR clones in peripheral blood 3 weeks after the start of treatment was observed in patients with durable benefit (n of about 20, p = 0.022).

The time point label corresponds to: pretreatment peripheral blood. A total of 25 to 35 patients with locally advanced or metastatic urothelial carcinoma, treated at Memorial Sloan Kettering on a trial protocol, made up the cohort. Peripheral blood mononuclear cells were collected pretreatment and during treatment, at between 1 and 8 total time points per patient. The Qiagen DNeasy Blood extraction kit was used to purify genomic DNA from total PBMCs and tumor samples. Collected pretreatment and during treatment, PBMCs were isolated and stored as previously described. The sequence is built from TRBV27 and TRBJ2-7, with TRBD1 matching 12 junction bases. The sample here was PBMCs, taken around atezolizumab (anti-PD-L1) treatment. The receptor comes from a man in his 60s with urothelial cancer. In nucleotides, the sequence is TGTGCCAGCAGTTCCCGGGACAGGGGGCGGGAGCAGTACTTC. Its product reads: CASSSRDRGREQYF.